These T cell receptor beta chains were read from a single sample in a study of OX40 agonist ivuxolimab in advanced cancers. Assay: immunoSEQ multiplex PCR; the TCRdb copy retains only in-frame clones and omits some. The table has about 60,000 clones, about 85% seen once. The input for sequencing was CD4+ or CD8+ T cells sorted from blood, taken in a trial of the OX40 agonist ivuxolimab. These receptors were obtained from an adult with an advanced solid tumor such as melanoma, head and neck, liver or kidney cancer. CDR3s include the opening cysteine and the closing phenylalanine or tryptophan. D genes are given only for firm matches. Size values are once, few and many counts, or a class for expanded clones, and some rows have none.

TRBJ2-1	TRBV5-1	.	.	TGCGCCAGCAGCTTTTTCCAGGATGAGCAGTTCTTC	CASSFFQDEQFF
TRBJ2-7	TRBV18	.	once	TGTGCCAGCTCGCTGGACCGTGACGAGCAGTACTTC	CASSLDRDEQYF
TRBJ2-7	TRBV6-1	TRBD1	.	TGTGCCAGCAGCAGACAGGGAAACTCCTACGAGCAGTACTTC	CASSRQGNSYEQYF
TRBJ2-1	TRBV7-2	TRBD1	.	TGTGCCAGCAGCTTAGGGGGACAGAGTTACAATGAGCAGTTCTTC	CASSLGGQSYNEQFF
TRBJ2-3	TRBV10-3	.	.	TGTGCCATCCGACAGGGCACAGATACGCAGTATTTT	CAIRQGTDTQYF
TRBJ1-5	TRBV7-2	TRBD1	once	TGTGCCAGCAGCTTATCCGGGACAGGCGGATTTCAGCCCCAGCATTTT	CASSLSGTGGFQPQHF
TRBJ1-3	TRBV18	.	.	TGTGCCAGCTCAGAGGGACCGCGCGCTGGAAACACCATATATTTT	CASSEGPRAGNTIYF
TRBJ1-1	TRBV9	.	.	TGTGCCAGCAGCGTGGACCCCCTTACGGAAGCTTTCTTT	CASSVDPLTEAFF
TRBJ1-6	TRBV10-3	.	.	TGTGCCATCAATGGCTATAATTCACCCCTCCACTTT	CAINGYNSPLHF
TRBJ1-6	TRBV5-1	.	.	TGCGCCAGCAGCTTGGAGTCCTCACCCCTCCACTTT	CASSLESSPLHF
TRBJ1-5	TRBV7-2	.	.	TGTGCCAGCAGCTATCAGGGAGGGGAGAATCAGCCCCAGCATTTT	CASSYQGGENQPQHF
TRBJ1-5	TRBV5-4	.	.	TGTGCCAGCAGCTCTCTCGGGCAGCCCCAGCATTTT	CASSSLGQPQHF
TRBJ2-7	TRBV15	.	.	TGTGCCACCAGCAGAGATCAAGATTACGAGCAGTACTTC	CATSRDQDYEQYF
TRBJ1-1	TRBV7-9	TRBD1	.	TGTGCCAGCAGCGACAGGGCGACTGAAGCTTTCTTT	CASSDRATEAFF
TRBJ2-3	TRBV15	TRBD2	.	TGTGCCACCAGCCGTAGCGGGTCGGAAACAGATACGCAGTATTTT	CATSRSGSETDTQYF
TRBJ2-5	TRBV19	TRBD2	.	TGTGCCAGTAGTAAGGGGGCTAGCGGGGGGCGAGAGACCCAGTACTTC	CASSKGASGGRETQYF
TRBJ1-1	TRBV10-3	TRBD1	.	TGTGCCACCACCGGGACAGGGAAGAACACTGAAGCTTTCTTT	CATTGTGKNTEAFF
TRBJ1-4	TRBV5-5	.	.	TGTGCCAGCAGCTTCGCACAGACGATGGGTGAAAAACTGTTTTTT	CASSFAQTMGEKLFF
TRBJ2-5	TRBV29-1	.	.	TGCAGCGTTGGGGGAAGGGCCCAAGAGACCCAGTACTTC	CSVGGRAQETQYF
TRBJ2-7	TRBV6-5	.	.	TGTGCCAGCAGGCCGGATAGCTCCTACGAGCAGTACTTC	CASRPDSSYEQYF
TRBJ1-1	TRBV11-3	.	few	TGTGCCAGCAGCTTAACGAACACTGAAGCTTTCTTT	CASSLTNTEAFF
TRBJ2-7	TRBV25-1	.	.	TGTGCCAGCACTGGCTTGACTTACGAGCAGTACTTC	CASTGLTYEQYF
TRBJ2-1	TRBV7-2	TRBD2	.	TGTGCCAGCAGAAGTACTAGCGGGGGGCCCCTAGAGCAGTTCTTC	CASRSTSGGPLEQFF
TRBJ2-7	TRBV6-1	.	.	TGTGCCAGCACCTTTGACTCCTACGAGCAGTACTTC	CASTFDSYEQYF
TRBJ1-2	TRBV15	TRBD1	.	TGTGCCACCAGCAAGGGACAGGGGGCGCGGGGCTACACCTTC	CATSKGQGARGYTF
TRBJ1-6	TRBV7-9	.	.	TGTGCCAGCAGCTTAGAGGTAGTAGATTCACCCCTCCACTTT	CASSLEVVDSPLHF
TRBJ1-5	TRBV15	.	.	TGTGCCACCAGCGGATCACAGCTCTATAGCAATCAGCCCCAGCATTTT	CATSGSQLYSNQPQHF
TRBJ1-4	TRBV19	.	.	TGTGCCAGTACCACGGGAGCTATTGCAACTAATGAAAAACTGTTTTTT	CASTTGAIATNEKLFF
TRBJ1-6	TRBV15	.	.	TGTGCCACCAGCAGAGACAAATATAATTCACCCCTCCACTTT	CATSRDKYNSPLHF
TRBJ2-1	TRBV7-9	TRBD2	.	TGTGCCAGCAGCTTAAGCGGGGGGAAGGATGAGCAGTTCTTC	CASSLSGGKDEQFF
TRBJ2-5	TRBV5-5	.	.	TGTGCCAGCAGCTTTTCGGAGGAGACCCAGTACTTC	CASSFSEETQYF
TRBJ2-7	TRBV5-1	.	.	TGCGCCAGCAGCTTCAGGGTCGGCTACGAGCAGTACTTC	CASSFRVGYEQYF
TRBJ1-1	TRBV19	.	.	TGTGCCAGTAGTATAGATCATTCGGGACGGAACACTGAAGCTTTCTTT	CASSIDHSGRNTEAFF
TRBJ1-2	TRBV9	.	.	TGTGCCAGCAGCCCCCAGACTAAACGGGGAGGCTACACCTTC	CASSPQTKRGGYTF
TRBJ1-2	TRBV7-9	TRBD1	.	TGTGCCAGCAGCCATAGGACAGGAAACTATGGCTACACCTTC	CASSHRTGNYGYTF
TRBJ2-3	TRBV11-3	.	.	TGTGCCAGCAGCACCACCACAGATACGCAGTATTTT	CASSTTTDTQYF
TRBJ2-5	TRBV7-2	.	.	TGTGCCAGCAGCTTAAAAGAGACCCAGTACTTC	CASSLKETQYF
TRBJ1-1	TRBV11-2	TRBD1	.	TGTGCCAGCAGCCCGTACAGGGGGAACACTGAAGCTTTCTTT	CASSPYRGNTEAFF
TRBJ1-1	TRBV7-2	.	.	TGTGCCAGCAGCCAGACACCGAACACTGAAGCTTTCTTT	CASSQTPNTEAFF
TRBJ2-1	TRBV19	TRBD2	.	TGTGCCAGTAGTATAACCCGGTCGGGGGGTGAGCAGTTCTTC	CASSITRSGGEQFF
TRBJ2-5	TRBV4-1	.	.	TGCGCCAGCAGTAACGACATCCCGGGGGAGACCCAGTACTTC	CASSNDIPGETQYF
TRBJ1-1	TRBV5-1	TRBD1	.	TGCGCCAGCAGCTTGGGGGGACAGGGGAACACTGAAGCTTTCTTT	CASSLGGQGNTEAFF
TRBJ2-3	TRBV7-3	TRBD2	.	TGTGCCAGCCAAAAGAGCGGGGGCACGCAGTATTTT	CASQKSGGTQYF
TRBJ2-5	TRBV18	TRBD1	.	TGTGCCAGCTCACCCGGGACAGGGGGCGCGGGAGAGACCCAGTACTTC	CASSPGTGGAGETQYF
TRBJ2-2	TRBV7-3	.	.	TGTGCCAGCAGCTTACTGGGGCGTGAGGCCGGGGAGCTGTTTTTT	CASSLLGREAGELFF
TRBJ1-6	TRBV5-6	TRBD1	.	TGTGCCAGCACCCTCGACAGGGTTAATTCACCCCTCCACTTT	CASTLDRVNSPLHF
TRBJ1-2	TRBV5-1	.	once	TGCGCCAGCAGAAAGACAGATCTCGGCTACACCTTC	CASRKTDLGYTF
TRBJ2-7	TRBV6-6	TRBD1	.	TGTGCCAGCAGTACACATGCGACAGGGGGCTTTTACGAGCAGTACTTC	CASSTHATGGFYEQYF
TRBJ2-1	TRBV15	.	.	TGTGCCACCAGCAGAGGGGGGTCCCTTGGTGAGCAGTTCTTC	CATSRGGSLGEQFF
TRBJ2-6	TRBV9	TRBD1	.	TGTGCCAGCAGCGCTAGGGACAGGGGTGCTGGGGCCAACGTCCTGACTTTC	CASSARDRGAGANVLTF
TRBJ1-4	TRBV18	.	.	TGTGCCAGCTCACTAGGACAGAGCGAAAAACTGTTTTTT	CASSLGQSEKLFF
TRBJ2-3	TRBV25-1	.	.	TGTGCCAGCAGCGCCTACTCCGGGGCGAGGACAGATACGCAGTATTTT	CASSAYSGARTDTQYF
TRBJ2-2	TRBV9	TRBD1	.	TGTGCCAGCAGCTCCCTCCGTTCCAGGGGGAAGGATAGCGGGGAGCTGTTTTTT	CASSSLRSRGKDSGELFF
TRBJ1-1	TRBV5-1	.	.	TGCGCCAGCAGACCTACATTGAACACTGAAGCTTTCTTT	CASRPTLNTEAFF
TRBJ2-2	TRBV2	.	.	TGTGCCAGTAAATACGGAAGAGACACCGGGGAGCTGTTTTTT	CASKYGRDTGELFF
TRBJ1-2	TRBV7-2	TRBD1	.	TGTGCCAGCAGCCAACAGGGGTTGAGTGGCTACACCTTC	CASSQQGLSGYTF
TRBJ1-5	TRBV6-5	TRBD1	.	TGTGCCACTTCGACAGGGCCTCAGCCCCAGCATTTT	CATSTGPQPQHF
TRBJ2-7	TRBV5-3	TRBD2	.	TGTGCCAGAAGCTTGGGACTAGCGGGGGGGCCTTACGAGCAGTACTTC	CARSLGLAGGPYEQYF
TRBJ2-1	TRBV7-8	TRBD2	.	TGTGCCAGCAGCTTTATTAGCGGGGATGGTGAGCAGTTCTTC	CASSFISGDGEQFF
TRBJ2-2	TRBV5-8	.	once	TGTGCCAGCAGCCGGAGGACCGGTTGGACCGGGGAGCTGTTTTTT	CASSRRTGWTGELFF